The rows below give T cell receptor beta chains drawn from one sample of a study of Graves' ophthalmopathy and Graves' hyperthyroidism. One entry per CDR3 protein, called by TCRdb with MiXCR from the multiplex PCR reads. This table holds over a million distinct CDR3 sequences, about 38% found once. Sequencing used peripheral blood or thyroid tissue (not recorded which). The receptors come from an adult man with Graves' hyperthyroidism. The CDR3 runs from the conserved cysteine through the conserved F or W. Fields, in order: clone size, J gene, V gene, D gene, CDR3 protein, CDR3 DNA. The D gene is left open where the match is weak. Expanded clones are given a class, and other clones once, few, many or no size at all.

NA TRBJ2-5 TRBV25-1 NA CASKEGKPNREETQYF TGTGCCAGCAAAGAGGGTAAACCAAACAGGGAAGAGACCCAGTACTTC
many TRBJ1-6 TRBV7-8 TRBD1 CASSLSGQGPSPLHF TGTGCCAGCAGCTTATCGGGACAGGGGCCTTCACCCCTCCACTTT
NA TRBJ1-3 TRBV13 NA CASSQLGTAGNTIYF TGTGCCAGCAGCCAACTCGGGACGGCTGGAAACACCATATATTTT
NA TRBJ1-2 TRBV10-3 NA CAISVRLAGENYGYTF TGTGCCATCAGTGTGAGGCTAGCGGGGGAGAACTATGGCTACACCTTC
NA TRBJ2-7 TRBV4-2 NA CASSQVMRRGAVTYEQYF TGTGCCAGCAGCCAAGTGATGCGCCGCGGAGCGGTTACCTACGAGCAGTACTTC
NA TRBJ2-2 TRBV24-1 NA CATSDAWPLGVTGELFF TGTGCCACCAGTGATGCGTGGCCCCTCGGGGTAACTGGGGAGCTGTTTTTT
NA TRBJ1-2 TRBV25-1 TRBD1 CATNQAPIQGNGYGYTF TGTGCCACCAACCAGGCTCCTATACAGGGGAATGGCTATGGCTACACCTTC
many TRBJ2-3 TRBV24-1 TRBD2 CATSDGGADTQYF TGTGCCACCAGTGATGGGGGGGCAGATACGCAGTATTTT
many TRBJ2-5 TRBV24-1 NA CATSANSMETQYF TGTGCCACCAGTGCTAATAGCATGGAGACCCAGTACTTC
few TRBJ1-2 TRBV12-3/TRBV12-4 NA CAIRRGGGSGGYTF TGTGCCATTCGACGGGGGGGAGGGTCCGGTGGCTACACCTTC
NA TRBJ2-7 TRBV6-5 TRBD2 CASSYGGLAAPYEQYF TGTGCCAGCAGTTACGGGGGACTAGCGGCTCCCTACGAGCAGTACTTC
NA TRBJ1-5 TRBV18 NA CASSHREDARVWHF TGTGCCAGCTCCCATAGAGAGGATGCCCGTGTATGGCATTTT
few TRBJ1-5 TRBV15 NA CATSVWTTISQPQHF TGTGCCACCAGCGTTTGGACTACGATAAGTCAGCCCCAGCATTTT